This entry describes one T cell receptor beta chain. Antigen specificity is unknown. The data belong to a study of OX40 agonist ivuxolimab in advanced cancers. Study-level findings and limits: Compared with others, partial responders at 0.1-3.0 mg/kg displayed clonal expansion among the lowest.

V was pared by 5 bases and J by 12 bases, with 16 bases between. The CDR3 is 13 amino acids. Germline V gene lookup returns CDR1 MNHEY and CDR2 SMNVEV (reference sequence). The method was immunoSEQ multiplex PCR; TCRdb's version includes in-frame clones alone and lacks a portion of them. Counted here are some 33,000 clones, about four fifths occurring once; the ten biggest clones make up roughly a fifth. This sequence originates from an adult with an advanced solid tumor such as melanoma, head and neck, liver or kidney cancer. This rearrangement joins TRBV27 to TRBJ1-4; D might be TRBD1 (5 bases). Material: CD4+ or CD8+ T cells sorted from blood, obtained in a trial of the OX40 agonist ivuxolimab. CDR3 DNA sequence: TGTGCCAGCAGTGCCTCCGGGGCCATTCAACTGTTTTTT. Protein product: CASSASGAIQLFF.